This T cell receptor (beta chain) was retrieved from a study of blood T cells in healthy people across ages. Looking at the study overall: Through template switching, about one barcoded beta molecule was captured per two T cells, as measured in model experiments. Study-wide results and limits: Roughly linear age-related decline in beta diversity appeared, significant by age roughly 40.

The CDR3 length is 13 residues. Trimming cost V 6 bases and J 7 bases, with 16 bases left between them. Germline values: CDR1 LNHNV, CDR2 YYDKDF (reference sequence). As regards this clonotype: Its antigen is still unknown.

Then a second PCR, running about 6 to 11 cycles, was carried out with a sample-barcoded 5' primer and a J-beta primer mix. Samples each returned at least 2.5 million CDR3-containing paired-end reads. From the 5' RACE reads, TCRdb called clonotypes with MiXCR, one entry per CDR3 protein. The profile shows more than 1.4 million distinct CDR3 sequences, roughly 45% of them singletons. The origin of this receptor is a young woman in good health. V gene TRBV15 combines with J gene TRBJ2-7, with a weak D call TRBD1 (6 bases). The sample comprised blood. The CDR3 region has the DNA TGTGCCACCAGGGCTGACAGGTACAATGAGCAGTACTTC. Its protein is CATRADRYNEQYF. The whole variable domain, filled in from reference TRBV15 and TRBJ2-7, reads DAMVIQNPRYQVTQFGKPVTLSCSQTLNHNVMYWYQQKSSQAPKLLFHYYDKDFNNEADTPDNFQSRRPNTSFCFLDIRSPGLGDTAMYLCATRADRYNEQYFGPGTRLTVT.